The clone carrying this TCR beta chain appeared many times. This entry comes from a study of read filtering for tumor transcriptome and immune sequencing. Study-wide context: Per sample, TCR-region reads ranged about 3.5 to 11 million by IR-seq, roughly 85 to 1,400 by RNA-seq.

This CDR3 spans 15 amino acids. Germline V gene sequence: CDR1 SGHKS, CDR2 YYEKEE (reference sequence). The V end lost 0 bases, the J end lost 2 bases, and 10 bases lay between the germline ends. The library was built from around 380 ng RNA with molecular barcoded adaptors for alpha/delta and beta/gamma chains. TCRdb itself ran the reads through MiXCR, one entry per CDR3 protein. The sample has 39,000 or so distinct CDR3 sequences, 13% seen once. This sequence originates from a donor at least 40 years old with multiple myeloma. Input material: a population of CD138-negative cells sorted from bone marrow. The chain links TRBV5-5 to TRBJ2-3; weak D call: TRBD2 (6 bases). CDR3 nucleotides: TGTGCCAGCAGCTTGGTAGCTAGCGCCACAGATACGCAGTATTTT. It codes for CASSLVASATDTQYF.